The TCR beta chain described here comes from a study of blood T cell repertoires in COVID-19. Study as a whole: Spain, Italy and the United States supplied samples that represented acute and convalescent COVID-19. Sample material is recorded as cDNA or gDNA derived from T cells, B-cell-depleted T cells, or PBMCs.

This clone was seen just once. CDR1 and CDR2 (germline): SGDLS, YYNGEE. This CDR3 has 15 amino acids. Trimming removed 3 bases from V and 2 bases from J, with 9 bases in between. As processed by the authors: By means of reference gene primer amplification, nucleated cell counts were estimated. The method was immunoSEQ multiplex PCR; TCRdb's version includes in-frame clones alone and lacks a portion of them. The DNA was the basis for D and trimming; V, J and clone size are from that table. The sample includes about 260,000 clones, around nine tenths of them seen just once. Sequenced material: peripheral blood. The chain carries TRBV9 and TRBJ2-6; maybe TRBD1 (6 bases). The receptor's source is a man aged 35 to 55 with active or convalescent COVID-19. CDR3 residues: CASSATGPGANVLTF. The CDR3 DNA reads as TGTGCCAGCAGCGCAACAGGGCCTGGGGCCAACGTCCTGACTTTC.